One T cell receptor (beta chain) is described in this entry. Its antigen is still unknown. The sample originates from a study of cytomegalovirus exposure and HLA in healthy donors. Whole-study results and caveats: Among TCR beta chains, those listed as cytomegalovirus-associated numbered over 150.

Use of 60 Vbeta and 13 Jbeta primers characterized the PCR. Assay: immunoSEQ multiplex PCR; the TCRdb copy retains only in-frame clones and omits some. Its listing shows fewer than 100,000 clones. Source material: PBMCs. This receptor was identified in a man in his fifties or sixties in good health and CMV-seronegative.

Written as DNA, the CDR3 is TGTGCCAGCAGTTACCAAAGGGGGCGCGGCTATGGCTACACCTTC. Encoded protein: CASSYQRGRGYGYTF. The chain couples TRBV6-6 to TRBJ1-2; 7 nucleotides agree with TRBD1. Germline V CDR1 and CDR2: MNHNY, SVGAGI (reference sequence). The CDR3 is made up of 15 amino acids. V lost 2 bases and J lost 4; bases outside the gene matches: 7.